The 9 T cell receptor beta chains listed next were all sequenced from one sample in a study of T-cell reconstitution after alpha-beta-depleted transplantation in children. Library preparation (for TCRbeta) was performed with unique molecular identifiers. TCRdb re-called the PCR reads through MiXCR, storing one row per CDR3 protein. This table holds approximately 1,000,000 distinct CDR3 sequences, roughly 29% found once. Sequencing was performed on PBMCs, mostly from graft donor cells, taken 360 days after TCRalphabeta/CD19-depleted stem cell transplant. These TCRs come from a boy in the first two years of life who had a stem cell transplant for SCID, so the T cells may come from the graft donor.

This clonotype has a count of ten or more. The chain joins TRBV6-5 to TRBJ1-3; TRBD1 matches at 10 bases. The ends lost 4 bases at V and 0 bases at J; junction bases unmatched: 3. Germline V gene data show CDR1 as MNHEY and CDR2 as SVGAGI. The CDR3 sequence is 16 residues long. CDR3 in DNA: TGTGCCAGCAGTTCACGACAGGGGGCCTCTGGAAACACCATATATTTT. Translating gives CASSSRQGASGNTIYF.

This clonotype was detected many times. The chain uses TRBV5-1 and TRBJ2-3; the D is unclear. With 4 bases removed from V and 2 bases from J, the gap between germline ends came to 8 bases. CDR3 size: 13 residues. The germline V gene has CDR1 SGHRS and CDR2 YFSETQ. CDR3 sequence reads: CASSQQPTDTQYF. DNA for the CDR3: TGCGCCAGCAGCCAACAGCCCACAGATACGCAGTATTTT.

This clonotype was observed a handful of times. J is TRBJ1-4 and V is TRBV29-1; D gene ambiguous. CDR1 SQVTM and CDR2 ANQGSEA come from the germline V gene. The CDR3 length is 10 residues. Trimming cost V 5 bases and J 8 bases, with 6 bases left between them. The CDR3 protein is CSVWREKLFF. CDR3 sequence (DNA): TGCAGCGTTTGGAGGGAAAAACTGTTTTTT.

This clonotype was observed a handful of times. The rearrangement uses TRBV12-3 or TRBV12-4 and TRBJ2-1, with a tentative D call TRBD1 (6 bases). Trimming took 7 bases from V and 6 from J, leaving 22 bases between them. The CDR3 is made up of 16 amino acids. CDR3 coding DNA: TGTGCCAGCACCAACGCAAAACCGACAGGAGGCAATGAGCAGTTCTTC. As protein: CASTNAKPTGGNEQFF.

V and J are TRBV20-1 and TRBJ2-1; 9 nucleotides match TRBD2. Germline trimming cut 3 bases from V and 7 bases from J; bases unmatched to any gene: 13. The CDR3 runs 16 residues. Germline CDR1 is DFQATT and CDR2 is SNEGSKA (reference sequence). CDR3: CSASPLSGGYWNEQFF. The CDR3 DNA is TGCAGTGCTAGCCCACTCAGCGGGGGGTATTGGAATGAGCAGTTCTTC.

The chain employs TRBV18 and TRBJ1-1; 10 nucleotides agree with TRBD1. CDR1 and CDR2 from the germline V gene are KGHSH and LQKENI. There are 15 residues in the CDR3. With 1 base clipped from V and 10 bases from J, the junction kept 9 bases outside the gene matches. CDR3 DNA sequence: TGTGCCAGCTCACCACAGGGGGGACAGGGGCCGGGAGCTTTCTTT. Translating gives CASSPQGGQGPGAFF. The whole variable domain, filled in from reference TRBV18 and TRBJ1-1, reads NAGVMQNPRHLVRRRGQEARLRCSPMKGHSHVYWYRQLPEEGLKFMVYLQKENIIDESGMPKERFSAEFPKEGPSILRIQQVVRGDSAAYFCASSPQGGQGPGAFFGQGTRLTVV.

The chain has TRBV12-3 or TRBV12-4 and TRBJ2-5, with 7 bases identical to TRBD1. V was pared by 4 bases and J by 7 bases, with 15 bases of the junction left unmatched. The length of the CDR3 is 16 residues. CDR3 coding DNA: TGTGCCAGCAGTTCAACGGACAGGCCGACGTCGGTGACCCAGTACTTC. The encoded protein is CASSSTDRPTSVTQYF.

V and J are TRBV4-3 and TRBJ2-1; weak D call: TRBD1 (6 bases). Per germline, CDR1 LGHNA and CDR2 YSLEER. Trimming took 5 bases from V and 2 from J, leaving 10 bases between them. The CDR3 sequence is 14 residues long. CDR3 bases: TGCGCCAGCAGCTGGGGGACACCCTACAATGAGCAGTTCTTC. Translation: CASSWGTPYNEQFF.

V is TRBV5-5 and J is TRBJ2-2; D is ambiguous. V lost 8 bases and J lost 0, with 5 bases in between. The CDR3 contains 12 residues. CDR1 and CDR2 (germline): SGHKS, YYEKEE (reference sequence). The CDR3 loop reads CARTSNTGELFF. The CDR3 nucleotides read TGTGCCAGAACTTCGAACACCGGGGAGCTGTTTTTT.